A single sample gave rise to the 20 T cell receptor beta chains below, sequenced in a study of CD8+CD57+ T cells in acquired aplastic anemia. Both TCR beta VDJ combination and CDR3 sequence profiling were carried out. Genomic DNA was the template for this profiling. TCRdb re-called the reads with MiXCR, one entry per CDR3 protein. This table has 150,000 to 200,000 distinct CDR3 sequences, 48% appearing once. CD8+CD57+ cell expansion, shown by flow cytometry, had occurred in the patients selected for sequencing. The sequenced sample was sorted CD4+, CD8+, or CD8+CD57+ T cells (not recorded which) from PBMCs. The source is a human donor with aplastic anemia.

The CDR3 DNA reads as TGCAGTGCTAGGGTAGCGGACACCCCAGATACGCAGTATTTT. It yields the protein CSARVADTPDTQYF. The chain carries TRBV20-1 and TRBJ2-3; D possibly corresponds to TRBD2 (6 bases). The CDR3 is 14 residues long. Trimming removed 3 bases from V and 4 bases from J, with 14 bases in between. CDR1 is DFQATT, CDR2 SNEGSKA, per germline (reference sequence).

CDR3 nucleotides: TGTGCCAGCAGTGACGGCAGCCGTGCCTACGAGCAGTACTTC. Encoded protein: CASSDGSRAYEQYF. The rearrangement links TRBV2 to TRBJ2-7; no definite D call. Germline V gene lookup returns CDR1 SNHLY and CDR2 FYNNEI. This CDR3 spans 14 amino acids. Trimming cost V 3 bases and J 2 bases, with 11 bases left between them.

A word on this clonotype: This could be a read error, since a much larger clone is one nucleotide away. Given the absence of the conserved phenylalanine or tryptophan at the CDR3 end, a read error is likely. The chain links TRBV7-3 to TRBJ2-5; D gene unclear. This CDR3 has 12 amino acids. Germline CDR1 SGHTA, CDR2 FQGTGA. The V end was cut by 5 bases, the J end by 5 bases, with 9 bases between. DNA for the CDR3: TGTGCCAGCAGCCAAGTTGGGGAGACCCAGTACCTC. Amino acid sequence: CASSQVGETQYL.

This clonotype was seen many times. The chain uses TRBV9 and TRBJ2-2; 8 positions agree with TRBD2. Germline-derived CDR1 and CDR2 are SGDLS and YYNGEE. V shed 3 bases, J shed 7 bases, and the junction held 8 bases outside the gene matches. CDR3 length: 15 amino acids. The CDR3 nucleotides are TGTGCCAGCAGCGGCTCCGGGACTAGTGGCGGGGAGCTGTTTTTT. This gives the protein CASSGSGTSGGELFF.

Points on this clonotype: This may come from a read error, since a much larger clone is one base off. This likely comes from a read error, as the CDR3 has no conserved phenylalanine or tryptophan at its end. The V call is TRBV6-5, the J call TRBJ2-7; a possible D gene is TRBD1 (6 bases). The CDR3 is 13 residues long. V lost 2 bases and J lost 5, with 10 bases in between. The germline CDR1 and CDR2 sequences are MNHEY and SVGAGI. The CDR3 bases are TGTGCCAGCAGTTACGGGGCAGGGGACGAGCAGTACTCC. Translated: CASSYGAGDEQYS.

The chain couples TRBV24-1 to TRBJ2-1; no clear D. The CDR3 runs to 12 residues. The germline V gene encodes CDR1 KGHDR and CDR2 SFDVKD. The V end lost 4 bases, the J end lost 7 bases, and 7 bases lay between the germline ends. CDR3 residues: CATSDPKNEQFF. CDR3 bases: TGTGCCACCAGTGACCCGAAGAATGAGCAGTTCTTC.

This clonotype came up a few times. This chain uses TRBV5-1 with TRBJ2-7; tentative D call: TRBD2 (5 bases). The germline gives CDR1 SGHRS, CDR2 YFSETQ. Trimming left V 6 bases short and J 3 bases short, with 10 bases between. This CDR3 region has 12 residues. The CDR3 protein is CASIPGSYEQYF. For the CDR3, the DNA is TGCGCCAGCATCCCGGGGAGCTACGAGCAGTACTTC. Variable domain in full (rest from reference TRBV5-1 and TRBJ2-7): KAGVTQTPRYLIKTRGQQVTLSCSPISGHRSVSWYQQTPGQGLQFLFEYFSETQRNKGNFPGRFSGRQFSNSRSEMNVSTLELGDSALYLCASIPGSYEQYFGPGTRLTVT.

This clonotype was seen a few times. The chain couples TRBV27 to TRBJ2-1; D could derive from TRBD1 or TRBD2 (5 bases each). Germline lookup yields CDR1 MNHEY and CDR2 SMNVEV (reference sequence). Trimming took off 3 bases at V and 5 bases at J, with 11 bases between the two ends. CDR3 length: 14 amino acids. CDR3 in DNA: TGTGCCAGCAGTTTGGGACCAACCCACAATGAGCAGTTCTTC. Its protein is CASSLGPTHNEQFF.

This clonotype appeared many times. This chain uses TRBV7-2 with TRBJ1-1; no clear D. V was shortened by 1 base and J by 0 bases, with 9 bases between the two germline ends. Germline values: CDR1 SGHTA, CDR2 FQGNSA. CDR3 length equals 15 residues. This CDR3 is CASSLDPRMNTEAFF. The CDR3 nucleotides are TGTGCCAGCAGCTTAGATCCCCGTATGAACACTGAAGCTTTCTTT.

This clonotype has only a few counts. The chain links TRBV29-1 to TRBJ2-7, with TRBD1 as a possible D gene (5 bases). The V end was cut by 2 bases, the J end by 0 bases, with 14 bases between. The V gene's germline CDR1 is SQVTM and CDR2 ANQGSEA. The CDR3 has 15 residues. The CDR3 spells CSVELRQTSSYEQYF. In DNA, the CDR3 is TGCAGCGTTGAACTGCGACAGACAAGCTCCTACGAGCAGTACTTC.

The J gene is TRBJ2-1, the V gene TRBV10-3; tentatively, D is TRBD2 (5 bases). Trimming removed 2 bases at V and 0 bases at J, with 8 bases between. In germline, CDR1 is ENHRY, CDR2 SYGVKD. The CDR3 consists of 15 residues. Written as DNA, the CDR3 is TGTGCCATCAGTGAGACGGGAAGCTCCTACAATGAGCAGTTCTTC. This translates into CAISETGSSYNEQFF.

This clonotype has ten or more counts. CDR3 nucleotide sequence: TGTGCCACTCAACCGGGACTAATGGAGAATGAGCAGTTCTTC. Its translation is CATQPGLMENEQFF. The chain joins TRBV11-2 to TRBJ2-1, with 7 bases fitting TRBD2. V dropped 10 bases and J dropped 7; count of bases not matched to a gene: 13. There are 14 residues in the CDR3. Germline V gives CDR1 SGHAT, CDR2 FQNNGV.

This clonotype was found many times. DNA for the CDR3: TGTGCCAGCAGTTACGCTAGCGGGACCTACGAGCAGTACTTC. This sequence encodes CASSYASGTYEQYF. This chain links TRBV6-5 with TRBJ2-7, with 9 bases matching TRBD2. The CDR3 covers 14 residues. In germline, CDR1 is MNHEY, CDR2 SVGAGI. Trimming at V came to 2 bases and at J to 2 bases, leaving 1 base not matched to a gene.

The sample holds many counts of this clonotype. The V call is TRBV2, the J call TRBJ2-3, with D perhaps assigned TRBD1 or TRBD2 (6 bases each). Trimming removed 6 bases at V and 3 bases at J, with 19 bases between. CDR1 is SNHLY and CDR2 is FYNNEI in the germline V gene. CDR3 length: 16 residues. The CDR3 protein is CASSGPGALATDTQYF. The CDR3 DNA sequence: TGTGCCAGCAGCGGGCCGGGGGCACTTGCTACAGATACGCAGTATTTT. Complete variable domain (other parts from reference TRBV2 and TRBJ2-3): EPEVTQTPSHQVTQMGQEVILRCVPISNHLYFYWYRQILGQKVEFLVSFYNNEISEKSEIFDDQFSVERPDGSNFTLKIRSTKLEDSAMYFCASSGPGALATDTQYFGPGTRLTVL.

This clonotype was seen a single time. The chain couples TRBV15 to TRBJ1-6, with D perhaps TRBD1 (6 bases). Germline CDR1 LNHNV, CDR2 YYDKDF (reference sequence). CDR3 length equals 15 residues. Trimming cost V 5 bases and J 8 bases, with 16 bases left between them. The chain's CDR3 is CATSGSTGFDSPLHF. The CDR3 region has the DNA TGTGCCACCAGCGGATCCACAGGGTTTGATTCACCCCTCCACTTT.

The CDR3 is CSIVRGLVDTEAFF. Written as DNA, the CDR3 is TGCAGCATTGTTAGGGGCCTGGTGGACACTGAAGCTTTCTTT. The genes are TRBV29-1 and TRBJ1-1; possibly TRBD1 for D (5 bases). V was shortened by 8 bases and J by 3 bases, with 19 bases between the two germline ends. CDR1 SQVTM and CDR2 ANQGSEA come from the germline V gene. The CDR3 has 14 amino acids.

This clonotype appeared many times. The rearrangement links TRBV6-2 or TRBV6-3 to TRBJ1-4; no firm D call. From germline, CDR1 is MNHEY and CDR2 SVGEGT. Trimming took 2 bases from V and 9 from J, leaving 10 bases between them. This CDR3 region has 13 residues. The CDR3 sequence is CASSYGSPQKLFF. CDR3 bases: TGTGCCAGCAGTTACGGAAGCCCCCAAAAACTGTTTTTT.

CDR3 residues: CASSAGDREYGYTF. The CDR3 DNA sequence: TGTGCCAGCAGCGCCGGGGACAGGGAGTATGGCTACACCTTC. The chain is built from TRBV9 and TRBJ1-2; 9 bases line up with TRBD1. V lost 3 bases to trimming and J lost 5 bases; unmatched junction nucleotides: 5. CDR1 SGDLS and CDR2 YYNGEE come from the germline V gene. The CDR3 consists of 14 residues.

This clonotype occurred once. CDR3 nucleotide sequence: TGCAGCGTTGATATGGACGGGGAGCTGTTTTTT. Translating it yields CSVDMDGELFF. The V and J genes are TRBV29-1 and TRBJ2-2; D not certain. CDR1 is SQVTM, CDR2 ANQGSEA, per germline. V lost 3 bases, J lost 7 bases, and 6 bases lay in between. CDR3 length equals 11 residues.

This clonotype was detected many times. The chain is built from TRBV24-1 and TRBJ1-5; 7 nucleotides match TRBD1. This CDR3 is 16 amino acids long. V lost 9 bases, J lost 0 bases, and 10 bases stayed unmatched. Germline-derived CDR1 and CDR2 are KGHDR and SFDVKD. The CDR3: CATGDGTDYSNQPQHF. Written as DNA, the CDR3 is TGTGCCACCGGAGATGGGACAGATTATAGCAATCAGCCCCAGCATTTT.